This T cell receptor beta chain is from a study of OX40 agonist ivuxolimab in advanced cancers. V dropped 4 bases and J dropped 3; count of bases not matched to a gene: 6. This CDR3 spans 16 amino acids. CDR1 and CDR2 from the germline V gene are MDHEN and SYDVKM. The assay was immunoSEQ multiplex PCR, and TCRdb's table has in-frame clones only and misses some. This table has about 30,000 clones, around nine tenths appearing once. This material consisted of CD4+ or CD8+ T cells sorted from blood, taken in a trial of the OX40 agonist ivuxolimab. The clonotype was recovered from an adult with an advanced solid tumor such as melanoma, head and neck, liver or kidney cancer. The chain is built from TRBV28 and TRBJ2-1, with TRBD2 matching 10 bases. Here the CDR3 reads CASSCPLAGCYNEQFF. Written as DNA, the CDR3 is TGTGCCAGCAGTTGCCCACTAGCGGGATGCTACAATGAGCAGTTCTTC.